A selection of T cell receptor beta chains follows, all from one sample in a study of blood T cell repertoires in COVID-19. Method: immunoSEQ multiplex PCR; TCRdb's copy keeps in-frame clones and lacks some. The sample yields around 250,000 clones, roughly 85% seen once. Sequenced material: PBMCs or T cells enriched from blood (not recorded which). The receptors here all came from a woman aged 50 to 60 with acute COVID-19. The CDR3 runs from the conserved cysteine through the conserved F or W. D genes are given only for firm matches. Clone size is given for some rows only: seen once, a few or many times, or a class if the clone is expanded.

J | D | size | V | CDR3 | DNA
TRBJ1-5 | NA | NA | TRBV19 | CASSIRTAFPLYSNQPQHF | TGTGCCAGTAGTATTCGGACAGCATTCCCCCTTTATAGCAATCAGCCCCAGCATTTT
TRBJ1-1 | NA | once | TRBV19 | CASSMKLTEAFF | TGTGCCAGTAGTATGAAGCTTACTGAAGCTTTCTTT
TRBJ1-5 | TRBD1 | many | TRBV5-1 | CASSLRGQGQSNQPQHF | TGCGCCAGCAGCTTGCGTGGACAGGGGCAGAGCAATCAGCCCCAGCATTTT
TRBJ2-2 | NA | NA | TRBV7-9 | CASSLVWDTASELFF | TGTGCCAGCAGCTTAGTTTGGGACACGGCCTCGGAGCTGTTTTTT
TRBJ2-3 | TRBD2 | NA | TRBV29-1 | CSVAEDPSGGPDTQYF | TGCAGCGTTGCTGAGGATCCTAGCGGGGGGCCAGATACGCAGTATTTT
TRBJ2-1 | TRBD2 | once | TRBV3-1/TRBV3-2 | CASSPLGGGTTYNEQFF | TGTGCCAGCAGTCCCCTCGGCGGGGGGACGACCTACAATGAGCAGTTCTTC
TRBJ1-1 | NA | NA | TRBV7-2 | CASSFGGLEAFF | TGTGCCAGCAGCTTTGGGGGGTTGGAAGCTTTCTTT
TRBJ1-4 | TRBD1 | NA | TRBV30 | CAWKRQGDEKLFF | TGTGCCTGGAAGAGGCAGGGGGATGAAAAACTGTTTTTT
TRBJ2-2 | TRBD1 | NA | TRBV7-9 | CASSPDRATGELFF | TGTGCCAGCAGCCCGGACAGGGCCACCGGGGAGCTGTTTTTT
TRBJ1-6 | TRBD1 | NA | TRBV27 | CASSSRIRDSRSYNSPLHF | TGTGCCAGCAGCTCGCGAATTCGGGACAGCCGCTCCTATAATTCACCCCTCCACTTT
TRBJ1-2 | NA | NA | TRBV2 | CASTFTENYGYTF | TGTGCCAGCACCTTCACAGAGAACTATGGCTACACCTTC
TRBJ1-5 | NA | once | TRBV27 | CASSEGPTWRSNQPQHF | TGTGCCAGCAGTGAAGGTCCCACTTGGAGGAGCAATCAGCCCCAGCATTTT
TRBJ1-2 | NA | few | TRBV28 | CASSSAVIYGYTF | TGTGCCAGCAGTTCCGCGGTTATCTATGGCTACACCTTC
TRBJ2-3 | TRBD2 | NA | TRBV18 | CASSPSGGNTQYF | TGTGCCAGCTCACCTAGCGGGGGGAATACGCAGTATTTT
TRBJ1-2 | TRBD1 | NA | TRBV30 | CAWRGGDRGPNYGYTF | TGTGCCTGGAGAGGCGGGGACAGGGGGCCCAACTATGGCTACACCTTC
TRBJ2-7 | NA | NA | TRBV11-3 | CASRKGRVSYEQYF | TGTGCCAGCAGAAAAGGCAGGGTGTCCTACGAGCAGTACTTC
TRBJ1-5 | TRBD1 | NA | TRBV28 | CASSKTGVRQPQHF | TGTGCCAGCAGTAAAACAGGGGTACGCCAGCCCCAGCATTTT
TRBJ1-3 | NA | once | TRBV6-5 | CASRKQGGSGNTIYF | TGTGCCAGCAGAAAACAGGGAGGGTCTGGAAACACCATATATTTT
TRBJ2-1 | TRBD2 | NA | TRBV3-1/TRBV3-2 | CASSQTSGGLEQFF | TGTGCCAGCAGCCAAACTAGCGGGGGATTAGAGCAGTTCTTC
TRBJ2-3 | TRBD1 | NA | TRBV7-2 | CASSLTGGTDTQYF | TGTGCCAGCAGCTTAACAGGGGGTACAGATACGCAGTATTTT
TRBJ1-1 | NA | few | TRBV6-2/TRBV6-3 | CASSYSWSENTEAFF | TGTGCCAGCAGTTACTCTTGGAGCGAGAACACTGAAGCTTTCTTT
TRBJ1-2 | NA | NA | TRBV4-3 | CASSQDRGMSGYTF | TGCGCCAGCAGCCAAGACAGGGGTATGAGTGGCTACACCTTC
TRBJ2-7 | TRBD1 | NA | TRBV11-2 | CASSFGQGYEQYF | TGTGCCAGCAGCTTTGGACAGGGATACGAGCAGTACTTC
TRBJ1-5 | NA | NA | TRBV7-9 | CASSSTGGRNNQPQHF | TGTGCCAGCAGCTCCACGGGGGGCAGGAACAATCAGCCCCAGCATTTT
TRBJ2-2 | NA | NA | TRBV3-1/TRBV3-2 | CASSQGTGPGELFF | TGTGCCAGCAGCCAAGGAACAGGGCCCGGGGAGCTGTTTTTT
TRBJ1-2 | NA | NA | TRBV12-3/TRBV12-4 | CASSQDIYGYTF | TGTGCCAGCAGTCAAGACATCTATGGCTACACCTTC
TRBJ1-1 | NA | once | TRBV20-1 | CSASSLFGAFF | TGCAGTGCTAGTAGTCTCTTCGGTGCTTTCTTT
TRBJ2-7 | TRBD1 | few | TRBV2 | CASRDRGYEQYF | TGTGCCAGCAGGGACAGGGGCTACGAGCAGTACTTC
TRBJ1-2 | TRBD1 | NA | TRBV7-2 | CASSKPQGQGDGYTF | TGTGCCAGCAGCAAACCTCAGGGACAGGGTGACGGCTACACCTTC
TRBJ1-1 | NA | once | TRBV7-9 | CASSLVRDGVTAFF | TGTGCCAGCAGCTTAGTTCGGGATGGGGTAACAGCTTTCTTT
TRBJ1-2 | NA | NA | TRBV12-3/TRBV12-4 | CASTRTGPYGYTF | TGTGCCAGCACCCGAACAGGTCCCTATGGCTACACCTTC
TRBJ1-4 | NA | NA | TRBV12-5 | CASAPGLEGTNEKLFF | TGTGCTAGTGCCCCCGGTTTAGAGGGTACTAATGAAAAACTGTTTTTT
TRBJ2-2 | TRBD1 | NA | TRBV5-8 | CASSSGQGANTGELFF | TGTGCCAGCAGCTCTGGACAGGGGGCGAACACCGGGGAGCTGTTTTTT